Described below is a single T cell receptor beta chain sequence and its context. Its antigen remains unknown. Every participating donor contributed about 10 milliliters of peripheral blood through a draw. Alongside a J-beta primer mix, a sample-barcoded 5' primer served in a second PCR lasting about 7 to 12 cycles. TCRdb called the 5' RACE reads again in MiXCR, with one record for every CDR3 protein. The sample shows around 800,000 distinct CDR3 sequences, under 80% of them seen only once. These data originate in a study of blood T cells in healthy people across ages. Study outcomes and limitations: Age advanced and TCR beta diversity per million T cells fell, roughly linearly.

V dropped 3 bases and J dropped 2 bases, with 15 bases sitting between them. Germline CDR1 and CDR2: MNHEY and SVGEGT. This CDR3 region has 16 residues. The receptor comes from a man aged 30 to 45 in good health. What was sequenced was blood. V gene TRBV6-2 or TRBV6-3 combines with J gene TRBJ2-3; D is unresolved. CDR3 in DNA: TGTGCCAGCAGTTATGAATTCCAACCTATCACAGATACGCAGTATTTT. Protein sequence: CASSYEFQPITDTQYF.